Each of the 15 T cell receptor beta chains below was sequenced from the same sample in a study of T cell responses to AZD1222 COVID-19 vaccine. TCRdb keeps only in-frame clones here, not all; method: immunoSEQ multiplex PCR. Of 96,000 or so clones listed, 89% were seen once; the top ten hold roughly 1.7%. Material: peripheral blood, obtained on day 0 of AZD1222 vaccination. The receptors come from an adult in good health.

The V and J genes are TRBV4-2 and TRBJ2-3; a possible D gene is TRBD1 (6 bases). This CDR3 has 14 residues. Deletions cut 3 bases from V and 0 bases from J, with 7 bases between. Germline CDR1 LGHNA, CDR2 YNFKEQ. The CDR3 is CASSHQGSTDTQYF. The CDR3 bases are TGTGCCAGCAGCCACCAGGGGAGCACAGATACGCAGTATTTT.

V usage is TRBV6-5 and J usage is TRBJ1-1; D not resolved. The V gene lost 5 bases and the J gene lost 1 base, with 11 bases spanning the gap. The germline V gene has CDR1 MNHEY and CDR2 SVGAGI. CDR3 length equals 14 residues. The CDR3 protein is CASSLGLGNTEAFF. The CDR3 region has the DNA TGTGCCAGCAGTCTGGGCCTAGGGAACACTGAAGCTTTCTTT.

V gene TRBV6-5 combines with J gene TRBJ1-1; TRBD1 matches 9 bases. J lost 4 bases, V lost 4 bases, and 7 bases had no gene match. The germline V gene encodes CDR1 MNHEY and CDR2 SVGAGI. The CDR3 runs 15 residues. In DNA form, the CDR3 reads TGTGCCAGCAGTTCCAACAGGGGGCGTTTCACTGAAGCTTTCTTT. Its translation: CASSSNRGRFTEAFF.

In nucleotides, the CDR3 is TGTGCCAGCAGTGAGACACAGGGAAGGTGGTCTGGGGCCAACGTCCTGACTTTC. This codes for CASSETQGRWSGANVLTF. This chain uses TRBV6-1 with TRBJ2-6; D possibly corresponds to TRBD1 (6 bases). The CDR3 consists of 18 residues. Germline-derived CDR1 and CDR2 are MNHNS and SASEGT. The germline V and J ends were trimmed by 3 bases and 1 base, with 16 bases remaining between them.

The V and J genes are TRBV7-9 and TRBJ1-4, with D unclear. Trimming stripped 0 bases from V and 6 bases from J, with 11 bases between. The CDR3 runs to 15 residues. Germline V CDR1 and CDR2: SEHNR, FQNEAQ (reference sequence). CDR3 residues: CASSLAELRYEKLFF. DNA for the CDR3: TGTGCCAGCAGCTTAGCCGAGCTGCGGTATGAAAAACTGTTTTTT.

V usage is TRBV30 and J usage is TRBJ1-2, with D tentatively TRBD1 (5 bases). CDR3 length: 13 residues. The germline gives CDR1 GTSNPN, CDR2 SVGIG (reference sequence). V gave up 4 bases and J gave up 1 base, with 10 bases separating them. The DNA of the CDR3 is TGTGCCTGGAAGGGACTGAGTAACTATGGCTACACCTTC. Amino acid sequence: CAWKGLSNYGYTF. The full variable domain, in which reference TRBV30 and TRBJ1-2 provide the parts outside the CDR3, is SQTIHQWPATLVQPVGSPLSLECTVEGTSNPNLYWYRQAAGRGLQLLFYSVGIGQISSEVPQNLSASRPQDRQFILSSKKLLLSDSGFYLCAWKGLSNYGYTFGSGTRLTVV.

The chain has TRBV5-4 and TRBJ2-1; D may be TRBD1 or TRBD2 (6 bases each). The V and J ends lost 4 bases and 0 bases respectively, with 11 bases between them. Per the germline V gene, CDR1 is SGHNT and CDR2 is YYREEE (reference sequence). The CDR3 runs to 15 residues. The CDR3 loop is CASSPQGLSYNEQFF. DNA for the CDR3: TGTGCCAGCAGCCCACAGGGACTCTCCTACAATGAGCAGTTCTTC.

This sequence joins TRBV6-5 and TRBJ2-2, with D tentatively TRBD2 (5 bases). The V gene's germline CDR1 is MNHEY and CDR2 SVGAGI. V dropped 7 bases and J dropped 1 base, with 13 bases sitting between them. The CDR3 runs to 15 residues. Written as DNA, the CDR3 is TGTGCCAGCACGGGGAGCGGAGTGAACACCGGGGAGCTGTTTTTT. It translates to CASTGSGVNTGELFF.

The gene calls are TRBV11-2 and TRBJ1-3, with a possible D match to TRBD1 (5 bases). The CDR3 is 13 amino acids. The germline CDR1 and CDR2 sequences are SGHAT and FQNNGV. Trimming shortened V by 2 bases and J by 8 bases, and 10 bases separated the two germline ends. The CDR3 sequence: CASSLSGSDTIYF. DNA of the CDR3: TGTGCCAGCAGCTTATCAGGGAGTGACACCATATATTTT.

The rearrangement joins TRBV18 to TRBJ1-1; D is unresolved. The CDR3 runs to 16 residues. Trimming shortened V by 3 bases and J by 4 bases, and 18 bases separated the two germline ends. The germline V gene encodes CDR1 KGHSH and CDR2 LQKENI. The CDR3 spells CASSPARTTSGTEAFF. CDR3 DNA sequence: TGTGCCAGCTCACCCGCGCGTACAACTTCGGGCACTGAAGCTTTCTTT.

The chain uses TRBV7-2 and TRBJ2-4, with 7 bases fitting TRBD1. The CDR3 is made up of 14 amino acids. The germline gives CDR1 SGHTA, CDR2 FQGNSA. The ends lost 1 base at V and 6 bases at J; junction bases unmatched: 3. CDR3: CASSLEGQLNIQYF. Here the CDR3 DNA reads TGTGCCAGCAGCTTAGAGGGACAGCTAAACATTCAGTACTTC.

The V gene is TRBV7-3, the J gene TRBJ2-2; 8 positions agree with TRBD1. CDR1 and CDR2 from the germline V gene are SGHTA and FQGTGA. The V segment lost 5 bases and the J segment 3 bases; nucleotides outside the gene matches: 5. This CDR3 comprises 15 residues. In DNA, the CDR3 is TGTGCCAGCAGCCCGACAGGGGAGCACACCGGGGAGCTGTTTTTT. Its translation is CASSPTGEHTGELFF.

The chain uses TRBV7-2 and TRBJ1-2; D gene unclear. The CDR3 consists of 13 residues. Per the germline V gene, CDR1 is SGHTA and CDR2 is FQGNSA. V was trimmed by 4 bases and J by 4 bases, leaving 10 bases between them. The CDR3 nucleotides are TGTGCCAGCAGCTACAGTATCAGCTATGGCTACACCTTC. It translates to CASSYSISYGYTF.

The chain couples TRBV5-1 to TRBJ1-6, with a weak D call TRBD1 (6 bases). Germline CDR1 is SGHRS and CDR2 is YFSETQ. V gave up 0 bases and J gave up 7 bases, with 14 bases separating them. The CDR3 is 16 amino acids. The CDR3: CASSLDGGPGNSPLHF. The CDR3 DNA sequence: TGCGCCAGCAGCTTGGATGGGGGGCCAGGGAATTCACCCCTCCACTTT. Complete variable domain (other parts from reference TRBV5-1 and TRBJ1-6): KAGVTQTPRYLIKTRGQQVTLSCSPISGHRSVSWYQQTPGQGLQFLFEYFSETQRNKGNFPGRFSGRQFSNSRSEMNVSTLELGDSALYLCASSLDGGPGNSPLHFGNGTRLTVT.

V gene TRBV12-3 or TRBV12-4 combines with J gene TRBJ2-7; TRBD1 is a possible D gene (5 bases). The ends were cut back, 6 bases at V and 4 bases at J, with 10 bases in the middle. CDR3 size: 12 residues. The chain's CDR3 is CASRQAGYEQYF. The CDR3 nucleotides read TGTGCCAGCAGGCAGGCAGGGTACGAGCAGTACTTC.